Each of the 11 T cell receptor beta chains below was sequenced from the same sample in a study of CD8+ T cells in alopecia areata (dated by TCRdb to 2016 to 2018). This specimen's time point label, per the study, means: baseline before oral tofacitinib. The library was prepared using the immunoSEQ multiplex PCR assay. For TCR sequencing, RNA was extracted from every sample and reverse transcribed into cDNA to serve as template. The clones in this table, taken by TCRdb from immuneACCESS, are in-frame only. Not every clone is retained; where verified, under half of the shortfall comes from an unresolved V gene, and the cause of the rest is unknown. The sample yields around 140,000 clones; 58% were counted once. About 6% of the sample goes to the ten largest clones. The sequencing used CD4+ T cells sorted from blood, collected at week 0. These receptors originate from a human donor with alopecia areata.

The chain recombines TRBV5-6 with TRBJ2-5; tentative D call: TRBD2 (6 bases). With 3 bases removed from V and 3 bases from J, the gap between germline ends came to 15 bases. Germline CDR1 SGHDT, CDR2 YYEEEE. This CDR3 contains 15 residues. The CDR3 DNA is TGTGCCAGCAGCTCCGGGGGAAGAGTAGAAGAGACCCAGTACTTC. This encodes CASSSGGRVEETQYF.

This chain connects TRBV29-1 to TRBJ1-1; D gene unclear. Per the germline V gene, CDR1 is SQVTM and CDR2 is ANQGSEA. Trimming cost V 4 bases and J 1 base, with 13 bases left between them. The CDR3 loop spans 14 amino acids. The CDR3 loop reads CSVGTFYGNTEAFF. CDR3 nucleotides: TGCAGCGTTGGTACCTTCTACGGGAACACTGAAGCTTTCTTT.

There are a few counts of this clone. The rearrangement links TRBV29-1 to TRBJ2-5; D remains unclear. Trimming took off 6 bases at V and 2 bases at J, with 10 bases between the two ends. The CDR3 spans 12 residues. Per germline, CDR1 SQVTM and CDR2 ANQGSEA. CDR3 region: CSVIPPQETQYF. Here the CDR3 DNA reads TGCAGCGTAATACCGCCGCAAGAGACCCAGTACTTC.

This rearrangement joins TRBV15 to TRBJ2-3, with D uncertain. CDR3 length: 13 residues. CDR1 and CDR2 (germline): LNHNV, YYDKDF (reference sequence). V shed 0 bases and J shed 2 bases, with 3 bases lying between them. The CDR3 DNA is TGTGCCACCAGCAGAGACCACACAGATACGCAGTATTTT. It specifies CATSRDHTDTQYF.

This clone was seen a handful of times. The V and J genes are TRBV11-3 and TRBJ1-3; 7 nucleotides line up with TRBD1. CDR1 SGHNT and CDR2 YENEEA come from the germline V gene. The CDR3 covers 16 residues. V trimming: 2 bases; J trimming: 5 bases; junction bases outside the gene matches: 9. CDR3 sequence (DNA): TGTGCCAGCAGCTTATATCCTGGACAGGCCAGAAACACCATATATTTT. Amino acids: CASSLYPGQARNTIYF.

This clone was seen more than once but under ten times. The chain recombines TRBV18 with TRBJ2-7; 7 bases agree with TRBD1. This CDR3 region has 13 residues. V trimming: 0 bases; J trimming: 8 bases; junction bases outside the gene matches: 4. Germline CDR1 reads KGHSH; CDR2 reads LQKENI. DNA for the CDR3: TGTGCCAGCTCACCACCAGACAGGGTGAAGCAGTACTTC. This gives the protein CASSPPDRVKQYF. Full variable domain (outside the CDR3, taken from reference TRBV18 and TRBJ2-7): NAGVMQNPRHLVRRRGQEARLRCSPMKGHSHVYWYRQLPEEGLKFMVYLQKENIIDESGMPKERFSAEFPKEGPSILRIQQVVRGDSAAYFCASSPPDRVKQYFGPGTRLTVT.

This sequence joins TRBV7-3 and TRBJ2-6, with a weak D call TRBD2 (6 bases). Germline lookup yields CDR1 SGHTA and CDR2 FQGTGA. The CDR3 loop spans 15 amino acids. V was shortened by 3 bases and J by 2 bases, with 8 bases between the two germline ends. The CDR3 DNA follows: TGTGCCAGCAGCTTTGGAGGGGCTGGGGCCAACGTCCTGACTTTC. Translation: CASSFGGAGANVLTF.

The chain employs TRBV4-3 and TRBJ2-3; D is unclear. V lost 4 bases, J lost 5 bases, and 10 bases lay in between. Looked up from germline, CDR1 is LGHNA and CDR2 is YSLEER. The CDR3 is 13 residues long. As DNA, the CDR3 is TGCGCCAGCAGCCGCACGACCCAAGATACGCAGTATTTT. Translated, it gives CASSRTTQDTQYF.

The J gene is TRBJ2-6, the V gene TRBV6-1; 7 nucleotides match TRBD1. Trimming took 3 bases from V and 0 from J; bases not matched to a gene: 11. Germline V gene lookup returns CDR1 MNHNS and CDR2 SASEGT. This CDR3 is built from 19 residues. For the CDR3, the DNA is TGTGCCAGCAGTGAGAGCAGAGGGACAGCCTCCTCTGGGGCCAACGTCCTGACTTTC. This codes for CASSESRGTASSGANVLTF.

The chain joins TRBV27 to TRBJ1-5; 7 bases line up with TRBD1. This CDR3 is built from 17 residues. Trimming took 3 bases from V and 0 from J; bases not matched to a gene: 8. Germline-derived CDR1 and CDR2 are MNHEY and SMNVEV (reference sequence). Written as DNA, the CDR3 is TGTGCCAGCAGTTTGACAGGGCAGGTTTATAGCAATCAGCCCCAGCATTTT. Translating gives CASSLTGQVYSNQPQHF.

There are a few counts of this clone. The chain joins TRBV29-1 to TRBJ1-4; possible D gene TRBD1, 6 bases. Trimming took 6 bases from V and 5 from J, leaving 13 bases between them. The CDR3 length is 13 residues. Germline V lookup: CDR1 SQVTM, CDR2 ANQGSEA. CDR3 loop: CSVKTGSNEKLFF. CDR3 DNA: TGCAGCGTGAAAACAGGGTCGAATGAAAAACTGTTTTTT.